A selection of T cell receptor beta chains follows, all from one sample in a study of blood T cell repertoires in COVID-19. TCRdb's table, derived via immunoSEQ multiplex PCR, lists solely in-frame clones and lacks some. The data hold fewer than 200,000 clones, with roughly 87% observed a single time. Sample: peripheral blood. These receptors originate from a man younger than 35 who had recovered from COVID-19. CDR3s include the opening cysteine and the closing phenylalanine or tryptophan. The order of the fields is J gene, D gene, V gene, CDR3 length, clone size, CDR3 DNA, CDR3 protein. A D gene is named only where the DNA matches it firmly. Expanded clones are given a class, and other clones once, few, many or no size at all.

J: TRBJ2-7
D: NA
V: TRBV9
length: 14
size: NA
DNA: TGTGCCAGCAGCGTAGCTCCCGGTCCGGGCGAGCAGTACTTC
CDR3: CASSVAPGPGEQYF

J: TRBJ1-1
D: TRBD1
V: TRBV25-1
length: 15
size: NA
DNA: TGTGCCAGCAGTGATACCCGACAGGGGAACACTGAAGCTTTCTTT
CDR3: CASSDTRQGNTEAFF

J: TRBJ1-2
D: NA
V: TRBV4-3
length: 16
size: once
DNA: TGCGCCAGCAGCCAAGATCGAAAAGGTCGGGACTATGGCTACACCTTC
CDR3: CASSQDRKGRDYGYTF

J: TRBJ2-5
D: TRBD1
V: TRBV19
length: 15
size: NA
DNA: TGTGCCAGTAGCCGAGGACAGGGGATCGCCGAGACCCAGTACTTC
CDR3: CASSRGQGIAETQYF

J: TRBJ1-5
D: NA
V: TRBV6-5
length: 12
size: NA
DNA: TGTGCCAGCAGTTCCCCATATCAGCCCCAGCATTTT
CDR3: CASSSPYQPQHF

J: TRBJ2-7
D: NA
V: TRBV27
length: 13
size: NA
DNA: TGTGCCAGCAGTCCAAATCCCAACTACGAGCAGTACTTC
CDR3: CASSPNPNYEQYF

J: TRBJ2-3
D: TRBD2
V: TRBV3-1/TRBV3-2
length: 17
size: NA
DNA: TGTGCCAGCAGCCAAACTAAGCTAGCGGGAGGGGGAGATACGCAGTATTTT
CDR3: CASSQTKLAGGGDTQYF

J: TRBJ1-2
D: NA
V: TRBV2
length: 15
size: NA
DNA: TGTGCCAGCAGTCTCGGTGGTCGGGGTTTCGGGGGCTACACCTTC
CDR3: CASSLGGRGFGGYTF

J: TRBJ2-3
D: NA
V: TRBV15
length: 16
size: NA
DNA: TGTGCCACCAGCAGGGGTCGTGCGGGGAACACAGATACGCAGTATTTT
CDR3: CATSRGRAGNTDTQYF

J: TRBJ2-7
D: NA
V: TRBV5-4
length: 13
size: NA
DNA: TGTGCCAGCAAAGAGGCGGTCTCCTACGAGCAGTACTTC
CDR3: CASKEAVSYEQYF

J: TRBJ1-2
D: NA
V: TRBV9
length: 13
size: once
DNA: TGTGCCAGCAGCACTCAGGGGTACGATGGCTACACCTTC
CDR3: CASSTQGYDGYTF

J: TRBJ1-2
D: NA
V: TRBV12-3/TRBV12-4
length: 13
size: NA
DNA: TGTGCCAGCAGTAACGATGCGCACTATGGCTACACCTTC
CDR3: CASSNDAHYGYTF

J: TRBJ2-7
D: NA
V: TRBV7-9
length: 16
size: NA
DNA: TGTGCCAGCAGCTCCAGTCTGGGGACAAGCTCCTACGAGCAGTACTTC
CDR3: CASSSSLGTSSYEQYF

J: TRBJ1-1
D: NA
V: TRBV5-6
length: 16
size: NA
DNA: TGTGCCAGCAGCTTAGGGTTGGGGCATGGGAACACTGAAGCTTTCTTT
CDR3: CASSLGLGHGNTEAFF

J: TRBJ2-5
D: TRBD1
V: TRBV2
length: 13
size: NA
DNA: TGTGCCAGCAGTGCAAACAGGGGGGAGACCCAGTACTTC
CDR3: CASSANRGETQYF

J: TRBJ2-2
D: NA
V: TRBV14
length: 15
size: NA
DNA: TGTGCCAGCAGCCAAGATCGGGGTGACCCCGGGGAGCTGTTTTTT
CDR3: CASSQDRGDPGELFF

J: TRBJ1-1
D: NA
V: TRBV28
length: 11
size: NA
DNA: TGTGCCACCGAGAGGAACACTGAAGCTTTCTTT
CDR3: CATERNTEAFF

J: TRBJ2-3
D: NA
V: TRBV12-5
length: 12
size: NA
DNA: TGTGCTAGTGGTCCGAGCACAGATACGCAGTATTTT
CDR3: CASGPSTDTQYF

J: TRBJ2-7
D: TRBD1
V: TRBV5-6
length: 15
size: once
DNA: TGTGCCAGCAGCTTCAACAGGGGGCTAACCTACGAGCAGTACTTC
CDR3: CASSFNRGLTYEQYF

J: TRBJ2-5
D: NA
V: TRBV19
length: 14
size: NA
DNA: TGTGCCAGTAGTCTACGACACTTCCAAGAGACCCAGTACTTC
CDR3: CASSLRHFQETQYF

J: TRBJ1-5
D: TRBD1
V: TRBV27
length: 14
size: NA
DNA: TGTGCCAGCAGTTTAGCAGGGGGCGATCAGCCCCAGCATTTT
CDR3: CASSLAGGDQPQHF

J: TRBJ2-1
D: NA
V: TRBV6-4
length: 14
size: NA
DNA: TGTGCCAGCAGTGACAGACCCGGGGGTAATGAGCAGTTCTTC
CDR3: CASSDRPGGNEQFF

J: TRBJ2-1
D: TRBD2
V: TRBV5-4
length: 14
size: once
DNA: TGTGCCAGCCAGCCCGCTGGGGGGGGGATGGAGCAGTTCTTC
CDR3: CASQPAGGGMEQFF

J: TRBJ2-7
D: TRBD1
V: TRBV5-4
length: 15
size: NA
DNA: TGTGCCAGCAGCTTGAGGACAGGGGACCCCTACGAGCAGTACTTC
CDR3: CASSLRTGDPYEQYF

J: TRBJ2-3
D: TRBD2
V: TRBV30
length: 15
size: NA
DNA: TGTGCCTGGGGGGGGACTAGCGGTTTCACAGATACGCAGTATTTT
CDR3: CAWGGTSGFTDTQYF

J: TRBJ2-7
D: NA
V: TRBV5-4
length: 12
size: NA
DNA: TGTGCCAGCAGTTCTCCTTCCTACGAGCAGTACTTC
CDR3: CASSSPSYEQYF

J: TRBJ2-1
D: TRBD2
V: TRBV28
length: 17
size: few
DNA: TGTGCCAGCAGTCGCAACCCGGCGGCTAGCGGATACAATGAGCAGTTCTTC
CDR3: CASSRNPAASGYNEQFF

J: TRBJ1-5
D: NA
V: TRBV18
length: 16
size: NA
DNA: TGTGCCAGCTCACCATTGTCGTCGGGATCCGATCAGCCCCAGCATTTT
CDR3: CASSPLSSGSDQPQHF

J: TRBJ1-1
D: TRBD1
V: TRBV6-5
length: 14
size: few
DNA: TGTGCCAGCAGTCACGGACAGGGGTGGCCTGAAGCTTTCTTT
CDR3: CASSHGQGWPEAFF

J: TRBJ1-5
D: TRBD1
V: TRBV6-2/TRBV6-3
length: 16
size: once
DNA: TGTGCCAGCAGTTACACCCTACCCGGGACAGGTCAGCCCCAGCATTTT
CDR3: CASSYTLPGTGQPQHF

J: TRBJ2-2
D: NA
V: TRBV7-9
length: 14
size: NA
DNA: TGTGCCAGCAGTCGGGACTCGAGGGCCGGGGAGCTGTTTTTT
CDR3: CASSRDSRAGELFF

J: TRBJ2-7
D: TRBD2
V: TRBV5-4
length: 14
size: NA
DNA: TGTGCCAGCAAGAAGCGGGGGGAAACTTACGAGCAGTACTTC
CDR3: CASKKRGETYEQYF